This T cell receptor (beta chain) was sequenced during a study of blood T cell repertoires in COVID-19 (dated by TCRdb to about 2020). Broadly, across the study: Samples covering the acute and convalescent phases of COVID-19 were provided by collaborators in the United States, Italy and Spain. The prospective study material was composed of cDNA or gDNA derived from T cells, B-cell-depleted T cells, or PBMCs. Subjects who had been exposed to COVID-19, were actively infected with it, or had recovered from it provided the deeply sampled blood TCRbeta repertoires that made up the dataset. The repertoires were released in a freely available public database intended as a resource for research on the immune response to SARS-CoV-2. Samples were obtained from the ongoing ImmuneRACE study (first 160 participants) and from 1,000 to 1,500 subjects provided by 6 global collaborators. Nearly every sample came with metadata listing a de-identified subject ID, COVID-19 status, age in years and sex. Where HLA class I and class II types were available, the types were taken from metadata supplied by the sample provider, not from assay-based typing.

V is cut by 3 bases and J by 0 bases, and the space between the germline ends is 7 bases. Looking up the germline V gene (reference sequence) yields CDR1 SEHNR and CDR2 FQNEAQ. From its cysteine to its phenylalanine, the CDR3 spans 14 amino acids. Kept here is only the CDR3 DNA, which spans 42 bases and is read in frame from base 1. Note on this clone: The clone's antigen remains unknown. No much larger clone exists at a distance of one base, and base qualities are not known.

Overall results and qualifications from the work: The amount of clinical and demographic metadata varied by source and participant and was provided uncurated.

Whole blood was collected in K2EDTA tubes by collaborating institutions according to the institutions' own protocols. For TCRbeta analysis, collaborators shipped samples in one of three forms: frozen whole blood, isolated PBMCs, or DNA extracted from either of those sample types. TCRbeta CDR3 regions were amplified from genomic DNA using the immunoSEQ Assay, a bias-controlled multiplex PCR. The published analysis was carried out like this. Nucleated cell counts per sample were estimated from amplification of reference gene primers within the assay. Sequence reads were collapsed and filtered to measure the absolute abundance of every unique TCRbeta CDR3 rearrangement. For each sample, productive Simpson clonality was calculated as the square root of Simpson's diversity index across productive rearrangements. TCRdb carries this immuneACCESS record with in-frame sequences only. Its versions omit some clonotypes, under half of them owing to an unresolved V gene in the studies checked, with the rest unexplained. For V, J and clone size, that table is used; D and trimming come from the DNA. The sample contains tens of thousands of clones, roughly nine tenths of them found a single time. Clones ranked in the top ten supply approximately 16% of the sample.

Source material: peripheral blood. The rearrangement joined TRBV7-9 to TRBJ2-3, with TRBD1 perhaps the D gene, on 6 matching bases. This TCR came from a man aged 55 to 69 with active or convalescent COVID-19. This receptor carries the CDR3 CASSLTGSTDTQYF. The nucleotide sequence is TGTGCCAGCAGCTTGACAGGTAGCACAGATACGCAGTATTTT.